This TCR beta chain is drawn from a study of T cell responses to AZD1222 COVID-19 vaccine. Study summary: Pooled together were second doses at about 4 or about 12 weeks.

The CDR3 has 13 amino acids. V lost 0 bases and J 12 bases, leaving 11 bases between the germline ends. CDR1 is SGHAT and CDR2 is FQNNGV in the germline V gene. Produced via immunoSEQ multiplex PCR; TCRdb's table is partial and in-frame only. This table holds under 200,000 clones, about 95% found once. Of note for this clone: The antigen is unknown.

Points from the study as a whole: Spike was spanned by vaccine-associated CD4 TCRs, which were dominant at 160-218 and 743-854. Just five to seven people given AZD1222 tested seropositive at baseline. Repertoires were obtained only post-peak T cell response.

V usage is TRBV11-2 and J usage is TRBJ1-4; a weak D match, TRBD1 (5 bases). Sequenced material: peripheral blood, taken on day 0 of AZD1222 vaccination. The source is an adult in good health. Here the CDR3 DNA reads TGTGCCAGCAGCTTAGATGGGACTTTACAACTGTTTTTT. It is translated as CASSLDGTLQLFF. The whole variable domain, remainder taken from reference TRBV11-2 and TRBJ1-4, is EAGVAQSPRYKIIEKRQSVAFWCNPISGHATLYWYQQILGQGPKLLIQFQNNGVVDDSQLPKDRFSAERLKGVDSTLKIQPAKLEDSAVYLCASSLDGTLQLFFGSGTQLSVL.